The T cell receptor (beta chain) under discussion was sequenced for a study of T cell responses to AZD1222 COVID-19 vaccine. Study context: Some second doses came at about 4 weeks and others at about 12 weeks; these were pooled. Study conclusions and caveats: Targeting of unmutated variant regions was reportedly seen in nearly half of spike-specific TCRs. Spike-specific TCRs gained breadth and depth after people received two AZD1222 doses. The donor cohort was predominantly white British with a female majority, and clonal diversity may have been underestimated.

In the case of this clone: The antigen is undetermined.

The germline V and J ends were trimmed by 4 bases and 4 bases, with 10 bases remaining between them. CDR1 and CDR2 (germline): SEHNR, FQNEAQ (reference sequence). The CDR3 is made up of 13 amino acids. Assay used: immunoSEQ multiplex PCR; TCRdb lists only in-frame clones, some missing. The sample holds about 55,000 clones, about 90% seen once. V usage is TRBV7-9 and J usage is TRBJ1-1; D is perhaps TRBD1 (5 bases). This receptor was taken from an adult in good health. Here the sequenced sample was peripheral blood, taken on day 0 of AZD1222 vaccination. CDR3 bases: TGTGCCAGCAGCTCCGCAGGGATCACTGAAGCTTTCTTT. Translated: CASSSAGITEAFF.